A single sample gave rise to the 6 T cell receptor beta chains below, sequenced in a study of CD8+ T cells in alopecia areata. RNA extraction was followed by reverse transcription into cDNA, which acted as the sequencing template. Assay used: immunoSEQ multiplex PCR; TCRdb lists only in-frame clones, some missing. The table lists some 180,000 clones, around 63% of them singletons, with over 1.5% in the top ten. The sequences come from CD4+ T cells sorted from blood, collected at week 0. All receptors derive from a human donor with alopecia areata.

The chain uses TRBV29-1 and TRBJ2-5; 8 nucleotides align to TRBD1. The CDR3 length is 13 residues. V lost 3 bases to trimming and J lost 1 base; unmatched junction nucleotides: 1. Germline V gene sequence: CDR1 SQVTM, CDR2 ANQGSEA. This CDR3 reads CSVDGTGQETQYF. The DNA of the CDR3 is TGCAGCGTTGATGGGACAGGCCAAGAGACCCAGTACTTC. The entire variable domain, with the rest obtained from reference TRBV29-1 and TRBJ2-5, is as follows: SAVISQKPSRDICQRGTSLTIQCQVDSQVTMMFWYRQQPGQSLTLIATANQGSEATYESGFVIDKFPISRPNLTFSTLTVSNMSPEDSSIYLCSVDGTGQETQYFGPGTRLLVL.

The table lists this clone with a few counts. The chain couples TRBV2 to TRBJ2-1; 7 positions match TRBD2. This CDR3 comprises 13 residues. Per germline, CDR1 SNHLY and CDR2 FYNNEI. Germline trimming cut 7 bases from V and 7 bases from J; bases unmatched to any gene: 7. CDR3 sequence reads: CASKQLASNEQFF. The CDR3 bases are TGTGCCAGCAAACAACTAGCGAGTAATGAGCAGTTCTTC.

The chain carries TRBV27 and TRBJ1-6; weak D call: TRBD1 (5 bases). The CDR3 length is 15 residues. V was shortened by 4 bases and J by 10 bases, with 17 bases between the two germline ends. Germline V CDR1 and CDR2: MNHEY, SMNVEV (reference sequence). The CDR3 is CASSSRPGTASPLHF. CDR3 DNA sequence: TGTGCCAGCAGTTCCAGGCCAGGGACGGCCTCACCCCTCCACTTT.

In its sample, this clone was seen a few times. V is TRBV5-1 and J is TRBJ2-5; TRBD1 agrees at 12 bases. The CDR3 spans 16 residues. V was clipped by 4 bases and J by 4 bases; unmatched bases: 8. Germline values: CDR1 SGHRS, CDR2 YFSETQ. The CDR3 coding sequence is TGCGCCAGCAGCACCGTGGGACAGGGGGCAGGAGAGACCCAGTACTTC. The encoded protein is CASSTVGQGAGETQYF.

This clone occurred a few times. The rearrangement links TRBV10-3 to TRBJ2-7, with a possible D match to TRBD1 (6 bases). Germline CDR1 and CDR2: ENHRY and SYGVKD. Trimming took 6 bases from V and 3 from J, leaving 15 bases between them. The CDR3 length is 14 residues. In nucleotides, the CDR3 is TGTGCCATCAGCAGGGGTGGACAAATCTACGAGCAGTACTTC. It specifies CAISRGGQIYEQYF.

The chain uses TRBV6-5 and TRBJ2-1; D is possibly TRBD2 (7 bases). Germline CDR1 MNHEY, CDR2 SVGAGI. This CDR3 is 15 amino acids long. V lost 2 bases, J lost 1 base, and 9 bases lay in between. Written as DNA, the CDR3 is TGTGCCAGCAGTTACGGGGGGGCGTCCTACAATGAGCAGTTCTTC. It codes for CASSYGGASYNEQFF.